This T cell receptor beta chain was identified in a study of human T cells and chemical hapten exposure. The time point is: pre-sensitization, week 0. Treatment indicated: therapeutic diphenylcyclopropenone sensitization with weekly scalp DPC. TCRdb re-derived calls from the RACE reads in MiXCR, one entry per CDR3 protein. The sample has under 95,000 distinct CDR3 sequences, about 8.5% seen once. V lost 2 bases and J lost 3, with 7 bases in between. Germline-derived CDR1 and CDR2 are MNHEY and SVGEGT. This CDR3 is 13 amino acids long. As regards this clonotype: Antigen specificity is unknown.

Notes on the study in general: Those TCRs sitting above 1 in 1000 frequency stayed the same with DPC sensitization.

The receptor was isolated from a man aged 35-49 years with alopecia areata. Some clones in this sample may be carry-over from other donors' samples. The rearrangement uses TRBV6-2 or TRBV6-3 and TRBJ2-5; no definite D call. Sequencing used whole blood, obtained in connection with sensitization to the hapten diphenylcyclopropenone (DPC). The CDR3 bases are TGTGCCAGCAGTTACGGCTCCAAAGAGACCCAGTACTTC. Encoded protein: CASSYGSKETQYF.